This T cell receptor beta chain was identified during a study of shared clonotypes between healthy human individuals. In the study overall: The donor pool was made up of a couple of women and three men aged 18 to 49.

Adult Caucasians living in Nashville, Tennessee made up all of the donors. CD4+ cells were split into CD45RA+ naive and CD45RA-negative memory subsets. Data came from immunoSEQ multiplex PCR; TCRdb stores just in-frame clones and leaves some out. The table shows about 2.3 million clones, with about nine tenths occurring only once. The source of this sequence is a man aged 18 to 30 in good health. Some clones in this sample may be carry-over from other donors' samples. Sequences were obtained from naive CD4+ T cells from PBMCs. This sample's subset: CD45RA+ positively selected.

CDR3 bases: TGCAGCGTGGCGGTGTTGGGGGCGGTCTACGAGCAGTACTTC. Amino acid sequence: CSVAVLGAVYEQYF. The rearrangement uses TRBV29-1 and TRBJ2-7; a weak D match, TRBD1 (6 bases). The CDR3 contains 14 residues. Germline loops: CDR1 SQVTM, CDR2 ANQGSEA. V was shortened by 6 bases and J by 3 bases, with 18 bases between the two germline ends.